What follows are 28 T cell receptor beta chains derived from one specimen sequenced in a study of blood T cell repertoires in COVID-19. Assay used: immunoSEQ multiplex PCR; TCRdb lists only in-frame clones, some missing. The table shows about 670,000 clones, with around 89% occurring only once. What was sequenced was peripheral blood. The receptors shown here come from a woman between 18 and 30 years old with acute or convalescent COVID-19.

The chain has TRBV9 and TRBJ1-2; D is perhaps TRBD1 (5 bases). V shed 4 bases and J shed 2 bases, with 15 bases lying between them. This CDR3 region has 15 residues. The germline CDR1 and CDR2 sequences are SGDLS and YYNGEE. The CDR3 DNA sequence: TGTGCCAGCAGCCCATCGACAGTGATAAACTATGGCTACACCTTC. Translation gives CASSPSTVINYGYTF. The entire variable domain, with the rest obtained from reference TRBV9 and TRBJ1-2, is as follows: DSGVTQTPKHLITATGQRVTLRCSPRSGDLSVYWYQQSLDQGLQFLIQYYNGEERAKGNILERFSAQQFPDLHSELNLSSLELGDSALYFCASSPSTVINYGYTFGSGTRLTVV.

The chain employs TRBV3-1 (or the pseudogene TRBV3-2) and TRBJ2-1; D gene uncertain. CDR1 and CDR2 (germline): LGHDT, YNNKEL (reference sequence). Trimming shortened V by 0 bases and J by 1 base, and 10 bases separated the two germline ends. The CDR3 is 16 residues long. The CDR3 loop is CASSQDTAQSYNEQFF. The CDR3 coding sequence is TGTGCCAGCAGCCAAGACACAGCCCAATCCTACAATGAGCAGTTCTTC.

The rearrangement joins TRBV4-1 to TRBJ1-5; a possible D gene is TRBD1 (6 bases). Trimming pared 0 bases from V and 7 bases from J, leaving 16 bases between. Germline-derived CDR1 and CDR2 are MGHRA and YSYEKL. The CDR3 length is 16 residues. CDR3 sequence: CASSQDRRGARQPQHF. CDR3 coding DNA: TGCGCCAGCAGCCAAGATCGGCGGGGGGCGCGGCAGCCCCAGCATTTT.

This chain uses TRBV9 with TRBJ1-2; D unresolved. The CDR3 contains 15 residues. Germline-derived CDR1 and CDR2 are SGDLS and YYNGEE. Trimming removed 0 bases at V and 0 bases at J, with 9 bases between. Here the CDR3 reads CASSVGVRSNYGYTF. CDR3 bases: TGTGCCAGCAGCGTAGGAGTCAGGTCTAACTATGGCTACACCTTC.

The J gene is TRBJ1-3, the V gene TRBV28; D perhaps matches TRBD1 (5 bases). The CDR3 has 14 residues. CDR1 MDHEN and CDR2 SYDVKM come from the germline V gene. Between the trimmed V and J ends, which lost 3 bases and 2 bases, there was a span of 8 bases. For the CDR3, the DNA is TGTGCCAGCAGTTTTCCCAGGGCTGGAAACACCATATATTTT. Translation gives CASSFPRAGNTIYF.

The DNA of the CDR3 is TGTGCCTCAGTTAACTATGGCTACACCTTC. Translating it yields CASVNYGYTF. This chain connects TRBV30 to TRBJ1-2; D unclear. CDR1 and CDR2 from the germline V gene are GTSNPN and SVGIG (reference sequence). V lost 7 bases, J lost 1 base, and 4 bases lay in between. The CDR3 length is 10 residues.

The rearrangement uses TRBV18 and TRBJ1-1, with TRBD1 identical over 9 bases. Germline V gives CDR1 KGHSH, CDR2 LQKENI. V gave up 5 bases and J gave up 2 bases; unmatched junction bases: 3. This CDR3 is 14 amino acids long. DNA for the CDR3: TGTGCCAGCTCAGAGGGACAGGGAAACACTGAAGCTTTCTTT. Translated: CASSEGQGNTEAFF.

The chain employs TRBV2 and TRBJ1-4; 8 positions agree with TRBD1. This CDR3 has 15 residues. V dropped 6 bases and J dropped 8; count of bases not matched to a gene: 11. The germline gives CDR1 SNHLY, CDR2 FYNNEI. CDR3 sequence reads: CASSRGQGAMEKLFF. Here the CDR3 DNA reads TGTGCCAGCAGCCGCGGACAGGGAGCCATGGAAAAACTGTTTTTT.

V gene TRBV4-3 combines with J gene TRBJ2-2, with 8 bases aligning to TRBD2. This CDR3 region has 15 residues. Looked up from germline, CDR1 is LGHNA and CDR2 is YSLEER. Trimming took 4 bases from V and 3 from J; bases not matched to a gene: 4. CDR3 coding DNA: TGCGCCAGCAGCCGATCACTAGCGGACACCGGGGAGCTGTTTTTT. Protein: CASSRSLADTGELFF.

This chain links TRBV7-9 with TRBJ1-1, with 8 bases identical to TRBD1. V shed 8 bases and J 6 bases; nucleotides not matched to a gene: 11. The CDR3 extends over 14 amino acids. CDR1 is SEHNR and CDR2 is FQNEAQ in the germline V gene (reference sequence). The CDR3 DNA sequence: TGTGCCAGCTCGGGACAGGTGTTGCACCCTGAAGCTTTCTTT. Residues: CASSGQVLHPEAFF.

V usage is TRBV25-1 and J usage is TRBJ1-6, with D hard to call. V lost 1 base and J lost 8, with 6 bases in between. In germline, CDR1 is MGHDK, CDR2 SYGVNS. The CDR3 contains 13 residues. In DNA form, the CDR3 reads TGTGCCAGCAGTGAATTATCGTATTCACCCCTCCACTTT. Protein product: CASSELSYSPLHF.

This rearrangement joins TRBV6-5 to TRBJ1-1; perhaps TRBD1 as D (6 bases). The ends were cut back, 5 bases at V and 3 bases at J, with 16 bases in the middle. Per germline, CDR1 MNHEY and CDR2 SVGAGI. The CDR3 covers 15 residues. The CDR3 sequence: CASSTNRDKHTEAFF. For the CDR3, the DNA is TGTGCCAGCAGTACTAATCGGGACAAACACACTGAAGCTTTCTTT.

A single count supports this clone. V is TRBV9 and J is TRBJ1-6, with 8 bases identical to TRBD1. Trimming removed 4 bases from V and 11 bases from J; junction bases left unmatched: 5. The CDR3 spans 13 residues. CDR1 and CDR2 (germline): SGDLS, YYNGEE. The CDR3, as DNA: TGTGCCAGCAGCCGGGGACAGGATGCACCCCTCCACTTT. It specifies CASSRGQDAPLHF.

The genes are TRBV6-5 and TRBJ1-4; 7 bases line up with TRBD1. CDR1 is MNHEY and CDR2 is SVGAGI in the germline V gene. The CDR3 covers 14 residues. Trimming removed 5 bases from V and 0 bases from J; junction bases left unmatched: 0. CDR3 sequence reads: CASSTGATNEKLFF. CDR3 bases: TGTGCCAGCAGTACAGGGGCAACTAATGAAAAACTGTTTTTT.

V usage is TRBV4-3 and J usage is TRBJ1-1; D gene ambiguous. The CDR3 length is 16 residues. Germline CDR1 and CDR2: LGHNA and YSLEER. V was pared by 4 bases and J by 0 bases, with 15 bases between. The CDR3 reads CASSPREGYMNTEAFF. The CDR3 DNA reads as TGCGCCAGCAGCCCGAGGGAGGGTTACATGAACACTGAAGCTTTCTTT.

The rearrangement joins TRBV19 to TRBJ1-5; the match to TRBD1 covers 7 bases. This CDR3 has 16 residues. The V segment lost 4 bases and the J segment 5 bases; nucleotides outside the gene matches: 11. Germline V CDR1 and CDR2: LNHDA, SQIVND (reference sequence). The CDR3 loop reads CASSTSDRDGYQPQHF. CDR3 sequence (DNA): TGTGCCAGTAGTACATCCGACAGGGACGGATATCAGCCCCAGCATTTT. Full variable domain (outside the CDR3, taken from reference TRBV19 and TRBJ1-5): DGGITQSPKYLFRKEGQNVTLSCEQNLNHDAMYWYRQDPGQGLRLIYYSQIVNDFQKGDIAEGYSVSREKKESFPLTVTSAQKNPTAFYLCASSTSDRDGYQPQHFGDGTRLSIL.

The rearrangement joins TRBV24-1 to TRBJ1-5, with 12 bases fitting TRBD1. Germline CDR1 and CDR2: KGHDR and SFDVKD. V gave up 3 bases and J gave up 4 bases; unmatched junction bases: 6. This CDR3 spans 17 amino acids. In nucleotides, the CDR3 is TGTGCCACCAGTGATCCCGGGACAGGGGGCGGGAATCAGCCCCAGCATTTT. This codes for CATSDPGTGGGNQPQHF.

This chain links TRBV5-6 with TRBJ2-7, with 13 bases identical to TRBD2. This CDR3 comprises 16 residues. Looked up from germline, CDR1 is SGHDT and CDR2 is YYEEEE. The V and J ends lost 0 bases and 4 bases, in that order; junction bases with no gene match: 4. The chain's CDR3 is CASSLGLAGGRYEQYF. The CDR3 DNA follows: TGTGCCAGCAGCTTGGGACTAGCGGGGGGCCGATACGAGCAGTACTTC.

The chain combines TRBV25-1 with TRBJ2-3; D not resolved. CDR1 MGHDK and CDR2 SYGVNS come from the germline V gene. With 3 bases removed from V and 2 bases from J, the gap between germline ends came to 6 bases. The length of the CDR3 is 13 residues. The CDR3 loop reads CASSERITDTQYF. The CDR3 bases are TGTGCCAGCAGTGAGCGGATCACAGATACGCAGTATTTT.

The chain couples TRBV3-1 (or the pseudogene TRBV3-2) to TRBJ2-1; TRBD2 matches at 10 bases. The germline V gene has CDR1 LGHDT and CDR2 YNNKEL (reference sequence). The CDR3 length is 14 residues. The trim removed 6 bases at V and 8 bases at J, leaving 7 bases unmatched. CDR3 amino acids: CASRLSGGVDEQFF. DNA of the CDR3: TGTGCCAGCAGACTAAGCGGGGGGGTCGATGAGCAGTTCTTC.

J is TRBJ2-7 and V is TRBV15, with TRBD2 identical over 12 bases. The V gene end was trimmed by 3 bases and the J gene end by 0 bases; junction bases not matched to a gene: 9. The CDR3 is 18 residues long. Germline CDR1 LNHNV, CDR2 YYDKDF (reference sequence). The CDR3 sequence is CATSRYWTSGVLSYEQYF. CDR3 DNA sequence: TGTGCCACCAGCAGGTATTGGACTAGCGGGGTCCTCTCCTACGAGCAGTACTTC. The whole variable domain, remainder taken from reference TRBV15 and TRBJ2-7, is DAMVIQNPRYQVTQFGKPVTLSCSQTLNHNVMYWYQQKSSQAPKLLFHYYDKDFNNEADTPDNFQSRRPNTSFCFLDIRSPGLGDTAMYLCATSRYWTSGVLSYEQYFGPGTRLTVT.

The CDR3 sequence: CASSRTAGGRTDTQYF. As DNA, the CDR3 is TGTGCCAGCTCACGCACGGCGGGGGGGCGGACAGATACGCAGTATTTT. The genes are TRBV18 and TRBJ2-3; 9 bases fit TRBD2. The CDR3 runs 16 residues. V gave up 4 bases and J gave up 3 bases; unmatched junction bases: 8. Germline assignment: CDR1 KGHSH and CDR2 LQKENI.

V is TRBV5-1 and J is TRBJ1-2; D perhaps matches TRBD1 (5 bases). The germline V gene has CDR1 SGHRS and CDR2 YFSETQ. V lost 0 bases, J lost 4 bases, and 13 bases lay in between. This CDR3 is built from 15 residues. The CDR3 loop is CASSLEGAGTYGYTF. CDR3 DNA: TGCGCCAGCAGCTTGGAAGGGGCAGGCACCTATGGCTACACCTTC.

The chain has TRBV2 and TRBJ2-2, with D tentatively TRBD1 (5 bases). V lost 6 bases, J lost 3 bases, and 17 bases lay in between. Germline V lookup: CDR1 SNHLY, CDR2 FYNNEI. The length of the CDR3 is 16 residues. The CDR3 coding sequence is TGTGCCAGCAGGCTATTTGAAGACAGACACACCGGGGAGCTGTTTTTT. It specifies CASRLFEDRHTGELFF.

The V and J genes are TRBV18 and TRBJ1-2; unclear D gene. This CDR3 contains 15 residues. Trimming took 2 bases from V and 4 from J, leaving 14 bases between them. The germline gives CDR1 KGHSH, CDR2 LQKENI. Here the CDR3 reads CASSPAFFSIYGYTF. The CDR3 bases are TGTGCCAGCTCACCAGCGTTTTTTTCCATCTATGGCTACACCTTC.

The chain uses TRBV6-4 and TRBJ2-3; 8 nucleotides line up with TRBD2. Germline CDR1 MRHNA, CDR2 SNTAGT. The trim removed 6 bases at V and 2 bases at J, leaving 4 bases unmatched. The CDR3 spans 14 residues. CDR3 sequence: CASSSGLATDTQYF. The DNA of the CDR3 is TGTGCCAGCAGCTCTGGACTAGCCACAGATACGCAGTATTTT.

This clone has only a few counts. The chain joins TRBV7-2 to TRBJ1-1; no firm D call. CDR3 length: 14 amino acids. Germline V CDR1 and CDR2: SGHTA, FQGNSA. V dropped 2 bases and J dropped 5 bases, with 12 bases sitting between them. The DNA for the CDR3 is TGTGCCAGCAGCTTATACGGGGATTGGACTGAAGCTTTCTTT. Amino acid sequence: CASSLYGDWTEAFF.

V usage is TRBV7-3 and J usage is TRBJ2-2, with 7 bases that match TRBD2. Trimming at V came to 5 bases and at J to 4 bases, leaving 10 bases not matched to a gene. The germline V gene encodes CDR1 SGHTA and CDR2 FQGTGA. The CDR3 is made up of 16 amino acids. The CDR3 region is CASSPPSSGGTGELFF. CDR3 coding DNA: TGTGCCAGCAGCCCTCCCTCCTCGGGGGGCACCGGGGAGCTGTTTTTT.